The TCR beta chain described here comes from a study of cytomegalovirus exposure and HLA in healthy donors. The germline V gene encodes CDR1 MNHEY and CDR2 SVGAGI. V was pared by 4 bases and J by 1 base, with 7 bases of the junction left unmatched. The CDR3 sequence is 16 residues long. TCRdb keeps only in-frame clones here, not all; method: immunoSEQ multiplex PCR. The table has some 190,000 clones, around nine tenths seen once; the top ten hold approximately 7.7%. With regard to this clone: The antigen remains unidentified.

General study findings and limits: Rarity held for most TCR sequences, but there were some public TCRs that occurred in many donors.

Sequencing was performed on PBMCs. The chain has TRBV6-5 and TRBJ1-1; 9 bases line up with TRBD1. This TCR was recovered from a man aged 25 to 40 in good health and CMV-seropositive. The CDR3 here is CASSSGQGTRNTEAFF. Written as DNA, the CDR3 is TGTGCCAGCAGTTCGGGACAGGGAACCAGGAACACTGAAGCTTTCTTT.